The subject of this entry is one T cell receptor (beta chain). This specimen comes from a study of CD8+ T cells in alopecia areata. Following extraction, RNA underwent reverse transcription to cDNA, which served as the sequencing template. Here immunoSEQ multiplex PCR was the method, and the copy in TCRdb shows in-frame clones only, minus some. The table records approximately 200,000 clones, roughly three fifths of them present only once. Treatment indicated: oral pan-JAK inhibitor, 5-10 mg twice daily. There are 15 residues in the CDR3. CDR1 and CDR2 from the germline V gene are GTSNPN and SVGIG (reference sequence). Losses at the gene ends were 5 bases for V and 7 bases for J; bases not matched to a gene: 15.

This TCR derives from a human donor with alopecia areata. The genes are TRBV30 and TRBJ1-2; 8 nucleotides line up with TRBD1. The starting material was CD4+ T cells sorted from blood, obtained at week 4, from a patient treated with tofacitinib. The CDR3 DNA is TGTGCCTGGGAAGATCCGGGACAGGACGCCCTTGGCTACACCTTC. This codes for CAWEDPGQDALGYTF.